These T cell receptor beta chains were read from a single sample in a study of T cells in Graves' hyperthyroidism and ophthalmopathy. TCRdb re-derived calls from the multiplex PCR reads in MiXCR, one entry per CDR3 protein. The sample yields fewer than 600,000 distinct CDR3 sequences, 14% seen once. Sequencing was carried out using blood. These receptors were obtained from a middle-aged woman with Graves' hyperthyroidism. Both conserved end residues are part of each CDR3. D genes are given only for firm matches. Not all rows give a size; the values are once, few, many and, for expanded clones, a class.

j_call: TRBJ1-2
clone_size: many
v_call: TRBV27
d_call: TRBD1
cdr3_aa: CASSSTQGARYYGYTF
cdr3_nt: TGTGCCAGCAGTTCAACACAGGGGGCGAGGTACTATGGCTACACCTTC

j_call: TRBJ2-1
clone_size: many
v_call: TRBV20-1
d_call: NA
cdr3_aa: CSAPSGNEQFF
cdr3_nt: TGCAGTGCTCCCAGCGGCAATGAGCAGTTCTTC

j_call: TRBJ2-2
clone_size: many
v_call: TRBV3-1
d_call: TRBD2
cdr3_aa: CASSQDWRDYSNTGELFF
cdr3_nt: TGTGCCAGCAGCCAAGATTGGAGGGACTATTCGAACACCGGGGAGCTGTTTTTT

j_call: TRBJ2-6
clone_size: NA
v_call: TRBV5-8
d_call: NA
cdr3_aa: CASSPRAASGANVLTF
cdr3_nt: TGTGCCAGCAGCCCCCGAGCGGCCTCTGGGGCCAACGTCCTGACTTTC

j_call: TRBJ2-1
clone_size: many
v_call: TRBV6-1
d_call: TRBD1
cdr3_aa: CASSEVHTGTGGGNEQFF
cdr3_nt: TGTGCCAGCAGTGAAGTCCATACCGGGACAGGGGGTGGAAATGAGCAGTTCTTC

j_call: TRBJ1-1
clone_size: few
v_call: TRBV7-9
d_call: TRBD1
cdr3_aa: CASSDQTGRTEAFF
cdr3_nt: TGTGCCAGCAGCGACCAGACAGGGCGCACTGAAGCTTTCTTT

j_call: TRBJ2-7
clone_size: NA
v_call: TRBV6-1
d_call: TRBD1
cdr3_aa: CASRETLGQGKRYEQYF
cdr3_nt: TGTGCCAGCAGAGAAACATTAGGACAGGGTAAGCGGTACGAGCAGTACTTC

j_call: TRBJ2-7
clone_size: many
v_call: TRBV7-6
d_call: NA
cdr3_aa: CASSSGAGYSYEQYF
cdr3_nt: TGTGCCAGCAGCTCCGGAGCGGGTTACTCCTACGAGCAGTACTTC

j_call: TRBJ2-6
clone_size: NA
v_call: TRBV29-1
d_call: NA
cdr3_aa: CSVDTGANVLTF
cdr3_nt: TGCAGCGTTGACACTGGGGCCAACGTCCTGACTTTC

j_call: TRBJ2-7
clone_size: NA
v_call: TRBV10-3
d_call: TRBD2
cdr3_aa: CAISMSSGRGYEQYF
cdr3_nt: TGTGCCATCAGCATGAGCAGCGGGAGAGGCTACGAGCAGTACTTC

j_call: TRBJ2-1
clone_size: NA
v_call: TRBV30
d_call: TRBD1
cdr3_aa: CAWSHGQANNEQFF
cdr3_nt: TGTGCCTGGAGTCATGGACAGGCCAACAATGAGCAGTTCTTC

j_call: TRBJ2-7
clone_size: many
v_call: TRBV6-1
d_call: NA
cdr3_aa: CASSEPYSTRGQYF
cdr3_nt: TGTGCCAGCAGTGAACCCTATTCCACCCGGGGGCAGTACTTC

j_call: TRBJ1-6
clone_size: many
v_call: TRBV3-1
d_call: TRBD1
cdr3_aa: CASSYGQGLNSPLHF
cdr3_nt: TGTGCCAGCAGCTACGGACAGGGACTAAATTCACCCCTCCACTTT

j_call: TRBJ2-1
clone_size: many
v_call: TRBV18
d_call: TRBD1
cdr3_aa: CASSPGQGNEQFF
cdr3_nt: TGTGCCAGCTCACCGGGACAGGGCAATGAGCAGTTCTTC

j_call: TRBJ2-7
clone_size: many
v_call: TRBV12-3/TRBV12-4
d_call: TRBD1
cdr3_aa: CASSSTGQNYEQYF
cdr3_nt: TGTGCCAGCAGTTCCACGGGACAGAATTACGAGCAGTACTTC

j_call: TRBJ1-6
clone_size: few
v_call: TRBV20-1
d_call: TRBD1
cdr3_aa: CSAREDRGGSPLHF
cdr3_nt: TGCAGTGCTAGAGAAGACAGGGGTGGTTCACCCCTCCACTTT

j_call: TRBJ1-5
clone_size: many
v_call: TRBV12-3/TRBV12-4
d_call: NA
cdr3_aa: CASSLGPEANQPQHF
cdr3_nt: TGTGCCAGCAGTTTAGGTCCCGAGGCGAATCAGCCCCAGCATTTT

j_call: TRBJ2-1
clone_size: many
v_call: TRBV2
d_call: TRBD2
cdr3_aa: CASKRGGDNEQFF
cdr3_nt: TGTGCCAGCAAGCGGGGGGGGGACAATGAGCAGTTCTTC

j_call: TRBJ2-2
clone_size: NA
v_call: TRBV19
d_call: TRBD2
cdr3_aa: CASSILAGQGLAGRTGELFF
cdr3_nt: TGTGCCAGTAGTATTTTGGCAGGGCAGGGACTAGCGGGGCGCACCGGGGAGCTGTTTTTT

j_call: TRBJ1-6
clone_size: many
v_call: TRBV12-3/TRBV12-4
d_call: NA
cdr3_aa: CASSYSPSIRNSPLHF
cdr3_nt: TGTGCCAGCAGTTATAGCCCGTCGATTAGAAATTCACCCCTCCACTTT

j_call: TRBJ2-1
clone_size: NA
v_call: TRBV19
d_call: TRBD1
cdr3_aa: CASSRIPGQYNNEQFF
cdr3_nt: TGTGCCAGTAGTAGGATCCCGGGACAGTATAACAATGAGCAGTTCTTC

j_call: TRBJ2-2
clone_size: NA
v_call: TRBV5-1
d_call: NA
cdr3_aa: CASSKDSPSTGELFF
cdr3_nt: TGCGCCAGCAGCAAAGACAGTCCCTCAACCGGGGAGCTGTTTTTT

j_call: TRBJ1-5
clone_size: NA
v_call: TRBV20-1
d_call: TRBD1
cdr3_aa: CSARDYRQGLNQPQHF
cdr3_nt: TGCAGTGCTAGAGATTATAGACAGGGACTTAATCAGCCCCAGCATTTT

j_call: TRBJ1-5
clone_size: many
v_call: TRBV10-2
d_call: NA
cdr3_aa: CASSESNRAQPQHF
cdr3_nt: TGCGCCAGCAGTGAGTCTAATCGGGCTCAGCCCCAGCATTTT